The 29 T cell receptor beta chains below come from one sample, sequenced in a study of blood T cell repertoires in COVID-19. Profiling relied on immunoSEQ multiplex PCR, and the TCRdb table lists in-frame clones only, not all of them. Of around 620,000 clones in the sample, more than 80% are singletons; the top ten hold around 0.3%. The sample comprised peripheral blood. These receptors originate from a woman under 30 with acute or convalescent COVID-19.

V is TRBV7-9 and J is TRBJ2-7; the D gene is possibly TRBD1 (5 bases). This CDR3 has 16 residues. The V end lost 4 bases, the J end lost 0 bases, and 16 bases lay between the germline ends. Germline CDR1 SEHNR, CDR2 FQNEAQ (reference sequence). The CDR3 DNA reads TGTGCCAGCAGCTCGACAGAGCTACTGGGCTCCTACGAGCAGTACTTC. It is translated as CASSSTELLGSYEQYF. The complete variable domain, with remaining parts taken from reference TRBV7-9 and TRBJ2-7, reads DTGVSQNPRHKITKRGQNVTFRCDPISEHNRLYWYRQTLGQGPEFLTYFQNEAQLEKSRLLSDRFSAERPKGSFSTLEIQRTEQGDSAMYLCASSSTELLGSYEQYFGPGTRLTVT.

The chain couples TRBV30 to TRBJ1-1; D perhaps matches TRBD1 (6 bases). Germline assignment: CDR1 GTSNPN and CDR2 SVGIG (reference sequence). The V gene lost 2 bases and the J gene lost 10 bases, with 20 bases spanning the gap. CDR3 length: 14 residues. In DNA form, the CDR3 reads TGTGCCTGGAGTCCCTCATGGGGGCCCCTGGGAGCTTTCTTT. Protein product: CAWSPSWGPLGAFF.

The genes are TRBV19 and TRBJ2-1; no clear D. Trimming took off 3 bases at V and 7 bases at J, with 10 bases between the two ends. This CDR3 spans 13 amino acids. Germline CDR1 is LNHDA and CDR2 is SQIVND (reference sequence). The CDR3 bases are TGTGCCAGTAGTATCGTCCCCGAGAATGAGCAGTTCTTC. Protein sequence: CASSIVPENEQFF.

Concerning this clone itself: This sequence may be a read error, since a much larger clone differs from it by one base. V usage is TRBV6-2 or TRBV6-3 and J usage is TRBJ2-7; 12 bases map to TRBD1. V trimming: 4 bases; J trimming: 6 bases; junction bases outside the gene matches: 4. Germline assignment: CDR1 MNHEY and CDR2 SVGEGT. The CDR3 extends over 14 amino acids. The CDR3 is CASSSGTGGFEQYF. For the CDR3, the DNA is TGTGCCAGCAGTTCCGGGACAGGGGGCTTCGAGCAGTACTTC.

The chain has TRBV4-2 and TRBJ1-2; tentatively, D is TRBD1 (5 bases). Trimming took 0 bases from V and 8 from J, leaving 28 bases between them. From germline, CDR1 is LGHNA and CDR2 YNFKEQ. The CDR3 consists of 19 residues. The CDR3 spells CASSQDIRGTGTDMAGYTF. In nucleotides, the CDR3 is TGTGCCAGCAGCCAAGATATTCGGGGGACGGGGACTGATATGGCGGGCTACACCTTC.

The V and J genes are TRBV4-3 and TRBJ1-5, with D unresolved. The length of the CDR3 is 15 residues. V lost 3 bases to trimming and J lost 3 bases, with 12 bases between them. The V gene's germline CDR1 is LGHNA and CDR2 YSLEER. CDR3 region: CASSQRVRNNQPQHF. CDR3 bases: TGCGCCAGCAGCCAGAGGGTCAGGAACAATCAGCCCCAGCATTTT.

This chain joins TRBV10-2 and TRBJ1-1; weak D call: TRBD1 (6 bases). CDR1 and CDR2 (germline): WSHSY, SAAADI. V was clipped by 5 bases and J by 0 bases, with 10 bases between them. This CDR3 comprises 14 residues. CDR3 amino acids: CASSPGAMNTEAFF. In DNA form, the CDR3 reads TGCGCCAGCAGTCCAGGGGCAATGAACACTGAAGCTTTCTTT.

This chain connects TRBV7-2 to TRBJ1-2; no firm D call. The V gene's germline CDR1 is SGHTA and CDR2 FQGNSA. V dropped 3 bases and J dropped 4 bases, with 9 bases sitting between them. The CDR3 covers 13 residues. The CDR3 DNA is TGTGCCAGCAGCTTCAGGATTCCCTATGGCTACACCTTC. Translating it yields CASSFRIPYGYTF.

This chain connects TRBV19 to TRBJ1-5, with 8 bases that match TRBD1. The CDR3 is made up of 15 amino acids. V dropped 4 bases and J dropped 7; count of bases not matched to a gene: 9. Germline CDR1 and CDR2: LNHDA and SQIVND (reference sequence). CDR3 nucleotide sequence: TGTGCCAGTAGTACGCACCGGGACAGGTCACAGCCCCAGCATTTT. It specifies CASSTHRDRSQPQHF.

J is TRBJ2-3 and V is TRBV3-1 (or the pseudogene TRBV3-2); 11 positions match TRBD1. J lost 9 bases, V lost 2 bases, and 10 bases had no gene match. This CDR3 has 16 amino acids. Germline CDR1 LGHDT, CDR2 YNNKEL (reference sequence). CDR3 sequence: CASSQPRTGGGGTQYF. CDR3 coding DNA: TGTGCCAGCAGCCAACCTCGGACAGGGGGCGGAGGAACGCAGTATTTT.

The V and J genes are TRBV11-2 and TRBJ1-2; TRBD1 matches at 8 bases. This CDR3 is 15 amino acids long. Looked up from germline, CDR1 is SGHAT and CDR2 is FQNNGV. The junction had 12 bases not matched to a gene; V was cut back by 5 bases and J by 7 bases. CDR3 nucleotides: TGTGCCAGCAGCCCAGGGGGCGCCGGGTTTCTTGGCTACACCTTC. Its translation is CASSPGGAGFLGYTF.

The V and J genes are TRBV27 and TRBJ1-5, with TRBD1 identical over 8 bases. The CDR3 has 16 amino acids. The germline CDR1 and CDR2 sequences are MNHEY and SMNVEV (reference sequence). Germline trimming cut 3 bases from V and 9 bases from J; bases unmatched to any gene: 13. CDR3 in DNA: TGTGCCAGCAGTTTCTCTGGACAGGGAGTCGTGGGGCCCCAGCATTTT. Translating it yields CASSFSGQGVVGPQHF.

The CDR3 nucleotides read TGTGCCAGCACCCTTTCCCTATGGGGACATACTGAAGCTTTCTTT. Amino acids: CASTLSLWGHTEAFF. This rearrangement joins TRBV27 to TRBJ1-1, with D possibly matching TRBD1 (6 bases). The CDR3 covers 15 residues. The V gene's germline CDR1 is MNHEY and CDR2 SMNVEV (reference sequence). V shed 7 bases and J shed 5 bases, with 20 bases lying between them.

This CDR3 reads CASKTGPGYEQYF. In DNA form, the CDR3 reads TGTGCCAGCAAAACAGGGCCGGGCTACGAGCAGTACTTC. The chain has TRBV27 and TRBJ2-7, with a possible D match to TRBD1 (6 bases). Trimming left V 7 bases short and J 3 bases short, with 13 bases between. The CDR3 is 13 amino acids. From germline, CDR1 is MNHEY and CDR2 SMNVEV (reference sequence).

This chain links TRBV9 with TRBJ2-2; 7 positions match TRBD2. The CDR3 extends over 17 amino acids. From germline, CDR1 is SGDLS and CDR2 YYNGEE. Unmatched junction bases numbered 5, after V lost 0 bases and J lost 0 bases. CDR3 nucleotides: TGTGCCAGCAGCGTAGTAGCGGGCCTTGCGAACACCGGGGAGCTGTTTTTT. It encodes CASSVVAGLANTGELFF.

CDR3 sequence: CATSRDRDYNEQFF. CDR3 DNA: TGTGCCACCTCCCGGGACAGGGACTACAATGAGCAGTTCTTC. The J gene is TRBJ2-1, the V gene TRBV6-5; 9 nucleotides agree with TRBD1. The CDR3 covers 14 residues. The germline CDR1 and CDR2 sequences are MNHEY and SVGAGI. V lost 10 bases, J lost 3 bases, and 7 bases stayed unmatched.

The chain couples TRBV7-8 to TRBJ1-1; D may be TRBD1 (6 bases). V was clipped by 5 bases and J by 0 bases, with 13 bases between them. The CDR3 is 15 residues long. Per germline, CDR1 SGHVS and CDR2 FQNEAQ. CDR3 sequence: CASSTDRSVNTEAFF. DNA of the CDR3: TGTGCCAGCAGCACCGACAGGTCGGTGAACACTGAAGCTTTCTTT.

This chain joins TRBV9 and TRBJ1-3; D is uncertain. Trimming stripped 2 bases from V and 0 bases from J, with 6 bases between. The germline CDR1 and CDR2 sequences are SGDLS and YYNGEE. The CDR3 sequence is 14 residues long. The CDR3 nucleotides are TGTGCCAGCAGCGTGCGGTACTCTGGAAACACCATATATTTT. Its protein product is CASSVRYSGNTIYF.

To note about this clone: The sample contains more than one DNA sequence encoding this CDR3. The chain uses TRBV5-1 and TRBJ1-1; 8 nucleotides line up with TRBD1. J was trimmed by 1 base and V by 4 bases; bases with no gene match: 3. Germline CDR1 and CDR2: SGHRS and YFSETQ. The CDR3 is 14 amino acids. CDR3 region: CASSLGQANTEAFF. As DNA, the CDR3 is TGCGCCAGCAGCCTGGGACAGGCGAACACTGAAGCTTTCTTT.

The chain carries TRBV6-4 and TRBJ1-6, with a possible D match to TRBD1 (5 bases). The CDR3 totals 17 residues. Germline CDR1 and CDR2: MRHNA and SNTAGT. The germline V and J ends were trimmed by 2 bases and 7 bases, with 18 bases remaining between them. The CDR3 DNA sequence: TGTGCCAGCAGTGACGGGGAGGGGTTCATGGGGAATTCACCCCTCCACTTT. Protein product: CASSDGEGFMGNSPLHF.

The chain uses TRBV7-6 and TRBJ1-3; tentatively, D is TRBD1 (6 bases). The CDR3 runs 17 residues. Germline V gene sequence: CDR1 SGHVS, CDR2 FNYEAQ. The V end was cut by 3 bases, the J end by 0 bases, with 15 bases between. CDR3 sequence reads: CASSLSLRGSSGNTIYF. The DNA for the CDR3 is TGTGCCAGCAGCTTGTCCCTTAGGGGGAGCTCTGGAAACACCATATATTTT.

The chain uses TRBV4-2 and TRBJ2-3; TRBD2 agrees at 9 bases. The CDR3 totals 16 residues. V dropped 7 bases and J dropped 5; count of bases not matched to a gene: 13. CDR1 is LGHNA, CDR2 YNFKEQ, per germline. This CDR3 reads CASTPRAGGRGDTQYF. DNA for the CDR3: TGTGCCAGCACCCCTAGGGCGGGGGGGAGAGGAGATACGCAGTATTTT.

V gene TRBV9 combines with J gene TRBJ1-1, with TRBD1 identical over 8 bases. Germline CDR1 SGDLS, CDR2 YYNGEE. The J segment lost 0 bases and the V segment lost 0 bases, leaving 4 bases of the junction unmatched. The CDR3 contains 16 residues. CDR3 DNA: TGTGCCAGCAGCGTAGGCCAGGGGGCTATGAACACTGAAGCTTTCTTT. Amino acid sequence: CASSVGQGAMNTEAFF.

V is TRBV5-6 and J is TRBJ1-1; D not resolved. This CDR3 has 15 amino acids. Between the trimmed V and J ends, which lost 0 bases and 0 bases, there was a span of 9 bases. Germline CDR1 SGHDT, CDR2 YYEEEE. The CDR3 nucleotides read TGTGCCAGCAGCTTGGTGGAGGGCTTGAACACTGAAGCTTTCTTT. As protein: CASSLVEGLNTEAFF.

The rearrangement joins TRBV10-1 to TRBJ1-5; D remains unclear. V lost 6 bases and J lost 6, with 6 bases in between. In germline, CDR1 is WNHNN, CDR2 SYGVQD (reference sequence). The CDR3 contains 11 residues. Here the CDR3 reads CASRNGQPQHF. The CDR3 bases are TGCGCCAGCAGGAACGGTCAGCCCCAGCATTTT.

This chain joins TRBV9 and TRBJ1-2; D remains ambiguous. In germline, CDR1 is SGDLS, CDR2 YYNGEE. Trimming shortened V by 0 bases and J by 4 bases, and 10 bases separated the two germline ends. The CDR3 spans 14 residues. The CDR3 coding sequence is TGTGCCAGCAGCGTAGACCGGGAGTCCTATGGCTACACCTTC. It translates to CASSVDRESYGYTF. Complete variable domain (other parts from reference TRBV9 and TRBJ1-2): DSGVTQTPKHLITATGQRVTLRCSPRSGDLSVYWYQQSLDQGLQFLIQYYNGEERAKGNILERFSAQQFPDLHSELNLSSLELGDSALYFCASSVDRESYGYTFGSGTRLTVV.

The genes are TRBV5-1 and TRBJ1-2; D uncertain. Germline V gene sequence: CDR1 SGHRS, CDR2 YFSETQ. Trimming took 0 bases from V and 8 from J, leaving 14 bases between them. The CDR3 loop spans 14 amino acids. The CDR3 reads CASSLGGGSQGYTF. The CDR3, as DNA: TGCGCCAGCAGCTTGGGAGGTGGAAGTCAGGGCTACACCTTC.

V and J are TRBV3-1 (or the pseudogene TRBV3-2) and TRBJ2-1; unclear D gene. Germline V gene lookup returns CDR1 LGHDT and CDR2 YNNKEL (reference sequence). V lost 4 bases, J lost 4 bases, and 11 bases lay in between. The length of the CDR3 is 14 residues. The CDR3 bases are TGTGCCAGCAGCCGGCTCACAGATTACAATGAGCAGTTCTTC. Protein: CASSRLTDYNEQFF.

This clone has more than one count but fewer than ten. The CDR3 sequence: CASSRGRQNQPQHF. Here the CDR3 DNA reads TGTGCCAGCAGCCGCGGGAGGCAGAATCAGCCCCAGCATTTT. V is TRBV3-1 (or the pseudogene TRBV3-2) and J is TRBJ1-5; D call uncertain. Germline CDR1 and CDR2: LGHDT and YNNKEL (reference sequence). This CDR3 is built from 14 residues. Between the trimmed V and J ends, which lost 4 bases and 4 bases, there was a span of 11 bases.